Following are 25 T cell receptor beta chains from one sample sequenced in a study of patients and donors after allogeneic stem cell transplantation. TCRdb independently ran MiXCR on the RT-PCR reads; one entry per CDR3 protein. Of about a million distinct CDR3 sequences listed, roughly 18% are singletons. The material sequenced was blood, either unsorted or a sorted T cell fraction (not recorded which). The receptor set was obtained from a human donor who was either an allogeneic HSCT recipient or a stem cell or donor lymphocyte infusion donor (not recorded which). It is not recorded whose cells these are; they may come from a transplant donor.

CDR3 sequence reads: CASSPKRGVHTDTQYF. DNA of the CDR3: TGTGCCAGCTCACCTAAGCGGGGGGTACACACAGATACGCAGTATTTT. The chain combines TRBV18 with TRBJ2-3, with 9 positions matching TRBD2. The germline CDR1 and CDR2 sequences are KGHSH and LQKENI. The CDR3 spans 16 residues. Trimming took 3 bases from V and 2 from J; bases not matched to a gene: 6.

This clonotype was counted only a few times. The V gene is TRBV5-1, the J gene TRBJ2-7; 8 bases are shared with TRBD2. The CDR3 is made up of 15 amino acids. Germline CDR1 SGHRS, CDR2 YFSETQ. V shed 3 bases, J shed 0 bases, and the junction held 5 bases outside the gene matches. The CDR3 region is CASSSGGELSYEQYF. The CDR3 DNA is TGCGCCAGCAGCTCGGGGGGGGAGCTCTCCTACGAGCAGTACTTC.

The chain joins TRBV4-3 to TRBJ1-1; a possible D gene is TRBD1 (6 bases). The length of the CDR3 is 14 residues. The germline V gene has CDR1 LGHNA and CDR2 YSLEER. Trimming shortened V by 8 bases and J by 4 bases, and 17 bases separated the two germline ends. The CDR3, as DNA: TGCGCCAGCGCCCTTGTGAGGGGGAGCACTGAAGCTTTCTTT. Translating it yields CASALVRGSTEAFF.

The chain recombines TRBV7-2 with TRBJ2-1; TRBD2 is a possible D gene (5 bases). The CDR3 consists of 13 residues. V lost 1 base and J 10 bases, leaving 11 bases between the germline ends. In germline, CDR1 is SGHTA, CDR2 FQGNSA. The DNA for the CDR3 is TGTGCCAGCAGCTTAGACCAAACTAGGGAGCAGTTCTTC. Translating it yields CASSLDQTREQFF.

The CDR3 loop reads CASSEARGSPLHF. The CDR3 region has the DNA TGTGCCAGCAGTGAAGCGCGTGGGAGTCCCCTCCACTTT. The chain joins TRBV2 to TRBJ1-6; D gene uncertain. CDR3 length: 13 amino acids. V was cut by 0 bases and J by 13 bases, with 10 bases left in between. The germline V gene has CDR1 SNHLY and CDR2 FYNNEI.

In this sample, this clonotype turned up a few times. The chain carries TRBV4-1 and TRBJ2-7, with 10 bases matching TRBD2. V trimming: 2 bases; J trimming: 0 bases; junction bases outside the gene matches: 1. The CDR3 length is 15 residues. CDR1 and CDR2 from the germline V gene are MGHRA and YSYEKL. The CDR3 coding sequence is TGCGCCAGCAGCCAACGACTAGCGGGCTCCTACGAGCAGTACTTC. This gives the protein CASSQRLAGSYEQYF.

This clonotype was seen more than once but under ten times. One junction end disagrees with the germline gene, perhaps due to a read error. This chain links TRBV3-1 with TRBJ2-7; D tentatively reads TRBD1 or TRBD2 (5 bases each). The CDR3 length is 12 residues. Looked up from germline, CDR1 is LGHDT and CDR2 is YNNKEL (reference sequence). The CDR3 protein is CASSHSDGAGIF. CDR3 DNA: TGTGCCAGCAGCCATTCTGATGGGGCCGGGATCTTC.

The chain recombines TRBV7-6 with TRBJ2-3; a weak D match, TRBD2 (6 bases). V was clipped by 1 base and J by 0 bases, with 14 bases between them. CDR1 is SGHVS and CDR2 is FNYEAQ in the germline V gene. CDR3 length equals 17 residues. The CDR3 DNA follows: TGTGCCAGCAGCTTAGTGTTGGGGGACTCTAGCACAGATACGCAGTATTTT. Its translation is CASSLVLGDSSTDTQYF.

This clonotype was counted between two and nine times. V usage is TRBV18 and J usage is TRBJ2-3; no firm D call. CDR3 length: 15 residues. The germline V gene has CDR1 KGHSH and CDR2 LQKENI. V was cut by 5 bases and J by 0 bases, with 12 bases left in between. CDR3: CASSVGRSSTDTQYF. The CDR3 DNA follows: TGTGCCAGCTCAGTAGGACGGAGTAGCACAGATACGCAGTATTTT.

This clonotype was seen only a few times. This chain links TRBV20-1 with TRBJ2-3; D gene unclear. The ends were cut back, 1 base at V and 2 bases at J, with 10 bases in the middle. Germline V gene data show CDR1 as DFQATT and CDR2 as SNEGSKA (reference sequence). This CDR3 contains 14 residues. CDR3 sequence (DNA): TGCAGTGCTAGAGCCCCGTCCGCCACAGATACGCAGTATTTT. Its protein is CSARAPSATDTQYF.

This chain uses TRBV20-1 with TRBJ2-7; weak D call: TRBD2 (5 bases). Trimming shortened V by 5 bases and J by 6 bases, and 11 bases separated the two germline ends. CDR1 is DFQATT, CDR2 SNEGSKA, per germline (reference sequence). CDR3 length: 11 amino acids. DNA for the CDR3: TGCAGTGCTGGAACTAGTTCCGAGCAGTACTTC. This sequence encodes CSAGTSSEQYF.

V is TRBV5-5 and J is TRBJ1-3; the D gene is possibly TRBD1 (6 bases). Germline V gene data show CDR1 as SGHKS and CDR2 as YYEKEE (reference sequence). The ends were cut back, 3 bases at V and 0 bases at J, with 13 bases in the middle. CDR3 length: 16 amino acids. The CDR3 here is CASSSQGLHSGNTIYF. The CDR3 DNA sequence: TGTGCCAGCAGCTCCCAGGGGCTGCACTCTGGAAACACCATATATTTT.

There are a few counts of this clonotype. V usage is TRBV7-9 and J usage is TRBJ2-7, with D perhaps TRBD1 or TRBD2 (5 bases each). The germline V and J ends were trimmed by 4 bases and 4 bases, with 23 bases remaining between them. Germline values: CDR1 SEHNR, CDR2 FQNEAQ (reference sequence). This CDR3 comprises 17 residues. The CDR3: CASSSGFTGIRGYEQYF. The CDR3, as DNA: TGTGCCAGCAGCTCGGGGTTTACGGGAATTAGGGGTTACGAGCAGTACTTC.

V and J are TRBV12-3 or TRBV12-4 and TRBJ2-5, with D unclear. The germline V and J ends were trimmed by 2 bases and 4 bases, with 5 bases remaining between them. The CDR3 has 12 residues. In nucleotides, the CDR3 is TGTGCCAGCAGTTTAATCCCAGAGACCCAGTACTTC. Protein sequence: CASSLIPETQYF.

The chain combines TRBV5-1 with TRBJ2-1; TRBD2 matches at 15 bases. This CDR3 contains 16 residues. Germline V CDR1 and CDR2: SGHRS, YFSETQ. J was trimmed by 6 bases and V by 4 bases; bases with no gene match: 5. CDR3 bases: TGCGCCAGCAGCGCGGGGGGACTAGCGGGGGGCAATGAGCAGTTCTTC. Encoded protein: CASSAGGLAGGNEQFF.

This chain connects TRBV10-3 to TRBJ1-5, with 7 positions matching TRBD1. CDR3 length: 14 residues. Germline lookup yields CDR1 ENHRY and CDR2 SYGVKD. V was pared by 4 bases and J by 4 bases, with 4 bases of the junction left unmatched. The CDR3 loop is CAISGQGGNQPQHF. CDR3 in DNA: TGTGCCATCAGTGGACAGGGAGGAAATCAGCCCCAGCATTTT.

J is TRBJ2-5 and V is TRBV24-1, with TRBD2 as a possible D gene (6 bases). The germline V gene encodes CDR1 KGHDR and CDR2 SFDVKD. The CDR3 extends over 14 amino acids. V shed 5 bases and J shed 5 bases, with 14 bases lying between them. The CDR3 DNA reads as TGTGCCACCAGTGCACGGAGGGACCGGGAGACCCAGTACTTC. It specifies CATSARRDRETQYF.

The table lists this clonotype with a count of one. The chain couples TRBV24-1 to TRBJ2-4, with 9 bases that match TRBD1. Germline values: CDR1 KGHDR, CDR2 SFDVKD. The CDR3 length is 13 residues. Trimming cost V 5 bases and J 7 bases; bases outside gene matches: 2. The CDR3 DNA reads as TGTGCCACCAGTGGGACAGGGGAGAACATTCAGTACTTC. Amino acids: CATSGTGENIQYF.

The chain uses TRBV20-1 and TRBJ2-5; D is perhaps TRBD2 (6 bases). The germline CDR1 and CDR2 sequences are DFQATT and SNEGSKA (reference sequence). V gave up 3 bases and J gave up 3 bases, with 17 bases separating them. This CDR3 spans 15 amino acids. CDR3 DNA sequence: TGCAGTGCTAGTAAAGAGCGCGGGGTGGAAGAGACCCAGTACTTC. It translates to CSASKERGVEETQYF.

The V gene is TRBV7-6, the J gene TRBJ1-1; D is ambiguous. This CDR3 region has 17 residues. V lost 1 base, J lost 0 bases, and 15 bases lay in between. CDR1 and CDR2 from the germline V gene are SGHVS and FNYEAQ. The DNA for the CDR3 is TGTGCCAGCAGCTTAGTTTTCTCCGGCCGTGTGAACACTGAAGCTTTCTTT. It specifies CASSLVFSGRVNTEAFF.

This clonotype turned up a few times. The chain recombines TRBV7-2 with TRBJ1-3; tentatively, D is TRBD1 (5 bases). Germline lookup yields CDR1 SGHTA and CDR2 FQGNSA. Trimming stripped 3 bases from V and 4 bases from J, with 10 bases between. The CDR3 has 14 residues. Here the CDR3 reads CASSFEGRGNTIYF. Written as DNA, the CDR3 is TGTGCCAGCAGCTTCGAGGGGCGCGGAAACACCATATATTTT.

V gene TRBV14 combines with J gene TRBJ2-1, with 8 bases matching TRBD1. Germline V gives CDR1 SGHDN, CDR2 FVKESK. The CDR3 consists of 15 residues. Trimming removed 4 bases from V and 7 bases from J; junction bases left unmatched: 9. The CDR3: CASSPGTGIVNEQFF. CDR3 DNA: TGTGCCAGCAGCCCCGGGACAGGCATTGTGAATGAGCAGTTCTTC.

The table lists this clonotype with many counts. The CDR3 loop is CASSAGTVNTEAFF. The CDR3 DNA sequence: TGTGCCAGCAGCGCTGGGACAGTAAACACTGAAGCTTTCTTT. The gene calls are TRBV12-3 or TRBV12-4 and TRBJ1-1, with 7 positions matching TRBD1. The CDR3 has 14 residues. V gave up 6 bases and J gave up 2 bases; unmatched junction bases: 6.

This clonotype occurred a few times. This sequence joins TRBV18 and TRBJ1-2, with D hard to call. Trimming removed 2 bases from V and 7 bases from J, with 11 bases in between. The CDR3 consists of 13 residues. Germline CDR1 and CDR2: KGHSH and LQKENI. The CDR3 sequence is CASSPGRSVGYTF. In nucleotides, the CDR3 is TGTGCCAGCTCACCAGGGAGAAGCGTTGGCTACACCTTC.

The chain uses TRBV19 and TRBJ1-2; 7 nucleotides line up with TRBD1. From germline, CDR1 is LNHDA and CDR2 SQIVND (reference sequence). The V and J ends lost 4 bases and 7 bases, in that order; junction bases with no gene match: 6. The CDR3 extends over 13 amino acids. The CDR3 region has the DNA TGTGCCAGTAGTACCGACAGGGACTCTGGCTACACCTTC. Translated, it gives CASSTDRDSGYTF. The entire variable domain, with the rest obtained from reference TRBV19 and TRBJ1-2, is as follows: DGGITQSPKYLFRKEGQNVTLSCEQNLNHDAMYWYRQDPGQGLRLIYYSQIVNDFQKGDIAEGYSVSREKKESFPLTVTSAQKNPTAFYLCASSTDRDSGYTFGSGTRLTVV.